This T cell receptor beta chain was documented in a study of T cells in tumors after PD-1 blockade. The overall study: Either cemiplimab 350 mg every 2 weeks or pembrolizumab 200 mg every 3 weeks was given. Study-wide results and caveats: Roughly 40% of tumor TCR clonotypes were also found in blood.

The CDR3 extends over 15 amino acids. Germline V CDR1 and CDR2: MDHEN, SYDVKM. The V gene end was trimmed by 6 bases and the J gene end by 3 bases; junction bases not matched to a gene: 9. Notes on this clone: Its antigen is not identified.

Repertoires were generated with immunoSEQ multiplex PCR, while TCRdb's copy carries only in-frame clones and drops some. The sample has 15,000 or so clones; over 70% are singletons. The chain has TRBV28 and TRBJ2-7, with 9 bases that match TRBD2. The clonotype was recovered from a human donor with basal cell carcinoma. The sequencing here drew on PBMCs, taken after anti-PD-1 treatment. CDR3 DNA sequence: TGTGCCAGCAGCCTGGCGGCGGGAGGGAGCTACGAGCAGTACTTC. Its translation: CASSLAAGGSYEQYF.